This TCR beta chain was obtained from a study of T cell changes during pregnancy in multiple sclerosis. Method: immunoSEQ multiplex PCR; TCRdb's copy keeps in-frame clones and lacks some. The sample includes about 31,000 clones, 89% of them seen just once. Trimming cost V 4 bases and J 0 bases; bases outside gene matches: 3. The CDR3 runs to 15 residues. Germline-derived CDR1 and CDR2 are SGDLS and YYNGEE. Material: CD8+ T cells from peripheral blood mononuclear cells, obtained in the second trimester of pregnancy. This clonotype originated in a female donor with multiple sclerosis, enrolled in a pregnancy study. This chain links TRBV9 with TRBJ2-3; 9 bases map to TRBD2. The CDR3: CASSRGTSSTDTQYF. The CDR3 nucleotides are TGTGCCAGCAGCCGGGGGACTAGCAGCACAGATACGCAGTATTTT.